This T cell receptor beta chain appears in the sequencing data of a study of identifying expanded T cells in peripheral blood. Study findings and constraints: Over around two and four weeks, about 16 and 20 clones changed, versus around 1.2 between replicates. Clone count variance between roughly 2-week samples rose with total template count.

V lost 7 bases, J lost 3 bases, and 16 bases lay in between. This CDR3 region has 15 residues. The germline CDR1 and CDR2 sequences are LNHDA and SQIVND (reference sequence). TCRdb's table, derived via immunoSEQ multiplex PCR, lists solely in-frame clones and lacks some. This table has around 84,000 clones, about 90% appearing once. Healthy donors had no documented immune events, such as infections, while sampled. Regarding this clone: The antigen remains unidentified.

Sequenced input: blood. This receptor was obtained from a person aged 18 to 69 in good health. The chain uses TRBV19 and TRBJ2-1, with D possibly TRBD1 on 5 matching bases. The CDR3 region is CASKLGPWDYNEQFF. For the CDR3, the DNA is TGTGCCAGTAAGCTGGGGCCCTGGGACTACAATGAGCAGTTCTTC.